Listed here is a single T cell receptor (beta chain). Its specificity is unknown. The PCR contained 60 Vbeta and 13 Jbeta primers. Repertoires were generated with immunoSEQ multiplex PCR, while TCRdb's copy carries only in-frame clones and drops some. The record lists tens of thousands of clones, of which the ten most abundant hold around 1.1%. The sample belongs to a study of cytomegalovirus exposure and HLA in healthy donors. General observations from the study: Common viral pathogens seemed to be connected with several of the most significant clusters, according to a later analysis. Several V segments, TRBV6-2 and TRBV6-3 among them, could not be told apart and were dropped.

V shed 7 bases and J shed 7 bases, with 22 bases lying between them. The CDR3 totals 15 residues. Germline V gene lookup returns CDR1 MNHEY and CDR2 SVGAGI. V usage is TRBV6-5 and J usage is TRBJ1-1; D unresolved. This sequence was found in a woman aged 25 to 39 in good health and CMV-seronegative. The sequenced sample was PBMCs. CDR3 nucleotide sequence: TGTGCCAGCAAAATTGTACCGGACGGGATGGGTGAAGCTTTCTTT. As protein: CASKIVPDGMGEAFF.